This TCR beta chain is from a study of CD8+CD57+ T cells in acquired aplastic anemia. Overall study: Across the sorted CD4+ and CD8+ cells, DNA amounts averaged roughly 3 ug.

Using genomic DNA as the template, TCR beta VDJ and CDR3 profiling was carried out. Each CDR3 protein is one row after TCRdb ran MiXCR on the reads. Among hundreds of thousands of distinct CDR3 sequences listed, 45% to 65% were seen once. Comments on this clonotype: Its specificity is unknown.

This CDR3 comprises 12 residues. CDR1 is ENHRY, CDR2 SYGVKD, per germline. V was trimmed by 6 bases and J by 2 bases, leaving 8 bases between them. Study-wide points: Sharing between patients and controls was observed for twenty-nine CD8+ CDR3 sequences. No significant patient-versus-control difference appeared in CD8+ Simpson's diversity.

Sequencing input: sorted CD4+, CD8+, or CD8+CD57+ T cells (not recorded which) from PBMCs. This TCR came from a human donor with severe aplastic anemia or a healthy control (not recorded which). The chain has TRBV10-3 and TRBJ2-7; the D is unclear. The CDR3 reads CAISDGTYEQYF. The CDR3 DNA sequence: TGTGCCATCAGCGACGGTACCTACGAGCAGTACTTC.